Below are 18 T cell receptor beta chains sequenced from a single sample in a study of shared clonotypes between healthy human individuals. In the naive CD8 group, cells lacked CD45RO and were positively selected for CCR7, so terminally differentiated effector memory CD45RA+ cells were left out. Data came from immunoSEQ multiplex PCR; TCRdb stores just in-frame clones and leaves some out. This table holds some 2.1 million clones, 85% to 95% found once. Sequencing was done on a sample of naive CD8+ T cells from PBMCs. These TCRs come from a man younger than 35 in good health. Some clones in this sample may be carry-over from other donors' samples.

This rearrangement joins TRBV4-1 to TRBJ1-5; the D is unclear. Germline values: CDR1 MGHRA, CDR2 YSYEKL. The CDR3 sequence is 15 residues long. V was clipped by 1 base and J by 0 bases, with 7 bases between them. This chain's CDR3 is CASSQGWDSNQPQHF. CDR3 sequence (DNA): TGCGCCAGCAGCCAAGGTTGGGATAGCAATCAGCCCCAGCATTTT.

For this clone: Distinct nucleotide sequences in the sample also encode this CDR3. The chain's CDR3 is CASSLGGGELFF. CDR3 nucleotides: TGTGCCAGCAGCTTGGGTGGCGGGGAGCTGTTTTTT. This chain joins TRBV5-6 and TRBJ2-2, with D unclear. V lost 0 bases and J lost 7, with 4 bases in between. Per the germline V gene, CDR1 is SGHDT and CDR2 is YYEEEE. The CDR3 covers 12 residues. The whole variable domain, filled in from reference TRBV5-6 and TRBJ2-2, reads DAGVTQSPTHLIKTRGQQVTLRCSPKSGHDTVSWYQQALGQGPQFIFQYYEEEERQRGNFPDRFSGHQFPNYSSELNVNALLLGDSALYLCASSLGGGELFFGEGSRLTVL.

The CDR3 loop is CASRVRTSGTGEQYF. The CDR3, as DNA: TGTGCCAGCAGAGTGCGGACTAGCGGGACTGGTGAGCAGTACTTC. The V and J genes are TRBV5-6 and TRBJ2-7, with 12 nucleotides matching TRBD2. Trimming cost V 5 bases and J 7 bases; bases outside gene matches: 10. Germline lookup yields CDR1 SGHDT and CDR2 YYEEEE. The CDR3 covers 15 residues.

Here the CDR3 DNA reads TGCAGCGTTGAGCGAGCGGGAGGCCAACTCTCCTACAATGAGCAGTTCTTC. Its protein product is CSVERAGGQLSYNEQFF. The V and J genes are TRBV29-1 and TRBJ2-1; 9 positions match TRBD2. V trimming: 3 bases; J trimming: 0 bases; junction bases outside the gene matches: 9. This CDR3 is 17 amino acids long. CDR1 is SQVTM, CDR2 ANQGSEA, per germline.

CDR3 sequence reads: CASRRTSTDTQYF. In DNA, the CDR3 is TGTGCCAGCAGGAGGACCAGCACAGATACGCAGTATTTT. The chain recombines TRBV5-6 with TRBJ2-3, with unresolved D. V was clipped by 5 bases and J by 0 bases, with 7 bases between them. This CDR3 contains 13 residues. The germline CDR1 and CDR2 sequences are SGHDT and YYEEEE.

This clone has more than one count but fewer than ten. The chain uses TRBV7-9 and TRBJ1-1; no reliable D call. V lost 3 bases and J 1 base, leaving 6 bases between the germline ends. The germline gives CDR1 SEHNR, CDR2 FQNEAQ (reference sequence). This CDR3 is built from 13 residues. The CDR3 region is CASSFSENTEAFF. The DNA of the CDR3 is TGTGCCAGCAGCTTTTCAGAGAACACTGAAGCTTTCTTT.

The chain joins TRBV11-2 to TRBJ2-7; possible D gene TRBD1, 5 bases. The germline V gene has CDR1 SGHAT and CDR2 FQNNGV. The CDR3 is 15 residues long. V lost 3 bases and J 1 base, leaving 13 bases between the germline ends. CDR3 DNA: TGTGCCAGCAGCTTGGGGTGGGGCCATTCCTACGAGCAGTACTTC. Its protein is CASSLGWGHSYEQYF.

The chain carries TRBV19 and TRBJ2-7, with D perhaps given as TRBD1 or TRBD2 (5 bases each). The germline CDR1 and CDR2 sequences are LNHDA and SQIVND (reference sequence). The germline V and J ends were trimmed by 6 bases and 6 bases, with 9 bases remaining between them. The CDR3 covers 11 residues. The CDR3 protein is CASRRGSEQYF. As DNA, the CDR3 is TGTGCCAGTAGGAGGGGAAGCGAGCAGTACTTC.

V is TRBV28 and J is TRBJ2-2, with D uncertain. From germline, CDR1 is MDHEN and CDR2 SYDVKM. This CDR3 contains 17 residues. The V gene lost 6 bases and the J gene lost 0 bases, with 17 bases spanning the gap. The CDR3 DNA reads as TGTGCCAGCAGCTGGAAGATCCCTACCGCGAACACCGGGGAGCTGTTTTTT. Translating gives CASSWKIPTANTGELFF.

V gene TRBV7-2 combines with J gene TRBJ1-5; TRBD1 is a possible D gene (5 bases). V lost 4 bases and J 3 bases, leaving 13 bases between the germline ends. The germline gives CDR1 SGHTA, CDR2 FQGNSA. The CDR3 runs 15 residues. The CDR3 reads CASSWDPLLNQPQHF. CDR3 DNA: TGTGCCAGCAGCTGGGACCCACTACTCAATCAGCCCCAGCATTTT. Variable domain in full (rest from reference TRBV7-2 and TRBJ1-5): GAGVSQSPSNKVTEKGKDVELRCDPISGHTALYWYRQSLGQGLEFLIYFQGNSAPDKSGLPSDRFSAERTGGSVSTLTIQRTQQEDSAVYLCASSWDPLLNQPQHFGDGTRLSIL.

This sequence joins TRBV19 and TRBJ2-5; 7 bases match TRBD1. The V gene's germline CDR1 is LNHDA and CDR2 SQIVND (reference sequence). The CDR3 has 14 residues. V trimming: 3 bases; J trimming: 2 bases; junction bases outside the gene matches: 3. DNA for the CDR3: TGTGCCAGTAGTATCGACAGGGTTCAAGAGACCCAGTACTTC. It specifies CASSIDRVQETQYF.

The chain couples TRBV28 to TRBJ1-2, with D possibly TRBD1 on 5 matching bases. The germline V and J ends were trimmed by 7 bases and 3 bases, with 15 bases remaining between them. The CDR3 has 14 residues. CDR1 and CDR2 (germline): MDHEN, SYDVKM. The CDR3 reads CASTPWGDYYGYTF. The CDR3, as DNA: TGTGCCAGCACCCCTTGGGGGGACTACTATGGCTACACCTTC.

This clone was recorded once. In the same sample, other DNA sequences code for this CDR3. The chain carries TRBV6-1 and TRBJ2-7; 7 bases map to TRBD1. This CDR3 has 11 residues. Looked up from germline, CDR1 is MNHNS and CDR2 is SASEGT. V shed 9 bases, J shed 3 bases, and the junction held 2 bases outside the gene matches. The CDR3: CASRQGYEQYF. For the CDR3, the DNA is TGTGCCAGTCGACAGGGCTACGAGCAGTACTTC.

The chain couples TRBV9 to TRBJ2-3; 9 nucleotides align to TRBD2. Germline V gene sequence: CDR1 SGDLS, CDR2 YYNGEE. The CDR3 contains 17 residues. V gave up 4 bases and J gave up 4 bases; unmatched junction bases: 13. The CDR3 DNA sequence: TGTGCCAGCAGCATAACGAGCGGGAGGCAACGGTCAGATACGCAGTATTTT. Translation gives CASSITSGRQRSDTQYF.

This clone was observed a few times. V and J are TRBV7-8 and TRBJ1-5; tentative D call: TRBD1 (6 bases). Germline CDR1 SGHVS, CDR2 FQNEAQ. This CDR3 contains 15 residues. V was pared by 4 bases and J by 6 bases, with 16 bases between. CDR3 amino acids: CASSSSRGAAQPQHF. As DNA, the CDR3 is TGTGCCAGCAGCTCCAGCAGGGGTGCGGCTCAGCCCCAGCATTTT.

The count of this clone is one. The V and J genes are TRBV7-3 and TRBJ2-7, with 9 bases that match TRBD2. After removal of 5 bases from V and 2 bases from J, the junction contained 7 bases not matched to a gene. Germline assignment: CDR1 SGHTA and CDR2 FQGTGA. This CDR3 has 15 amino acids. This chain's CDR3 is CASSPETSGAYEQYF. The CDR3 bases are TGTGCCAGCAGCCCAGAGACTAGCGGTGCCTACGAGCAGTACTTC.

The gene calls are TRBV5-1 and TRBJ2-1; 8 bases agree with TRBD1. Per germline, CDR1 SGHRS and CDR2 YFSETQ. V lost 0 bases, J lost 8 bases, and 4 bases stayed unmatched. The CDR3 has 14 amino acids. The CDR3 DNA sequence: TGCGCCAGCAGCTTGGGGACAGGGTTGGATGAGCAGTTCTTC. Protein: CASSLGTGLDEQFF.

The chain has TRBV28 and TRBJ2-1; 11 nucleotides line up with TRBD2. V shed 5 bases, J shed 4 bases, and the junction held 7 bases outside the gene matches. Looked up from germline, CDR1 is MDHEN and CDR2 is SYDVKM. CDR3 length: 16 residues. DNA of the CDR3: TGTGCCAGCAGTACCCCGGGACTAGCGGATTACAATGAGCAGTTCTTC. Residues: CASSTPGLADYNEQFF.